A single sample gave rise to the 14 T cell receptor beta chains below, sequenced in a study of T cell responses to AZD1222 COVID-19 vaccine. Sequencing was performed with immunoSEQ multiplex PCR; in TCRdb, only in-frame clones are kept and a portion is missing. This repertoire shows around 70,000 clones, less than 85% found once; its top ten account for around 20%. Sequences were derived from peripheral blood, sampled on day 0 of AZD1222 vaccination. The receptors here all came from an adult in good health.

CDR3 amino acids: CASSASAGELFF. DNA for the CDR3: TGTGCCAGCAGCGCCTCGGCCGGGGAGCTGTTTTTT. J is TRBJ2-2 and V is TRBV5-4; no definite D call. Trimming removed 4 bases from V and 6 bases from J, with 7 bases in between. CDR3 length: 12 amino acids. Germline V gene sequence: CDR1 SGHNT, CDR2 YYREEE (reference sequence).

This clone is a singleton in its sample. V gene TRBV6-1 combines with J gene TRBJ1-1; no clear D. Trimming took 1 base from V and 11 from J, leaving 17 bases between them. The CDR3 spans 14 residues. CDR1 and CDR2 (germline): MNHNS, SASEGT. The CDR3 sequence: CASSEGWAFEIAFF. The CDR3 nucleotides read TGTGCCAGCAGTGAAGGCTGGGCCTTTGAGATTGCTTTCTTT.

The chain joins TRBV12-5 to TRBJ2-2, with D unresolved. Per germline, CDR1 LGHNT and CDR2 FRNRAP. The V and J ends lost 4 bases and 1 base respectively, with 13 bases between them. The CDR3 runs to 16 residues. CDR3 protein: CASGSPGPLNTGELFF. The CDR3 DNA follows: TGTGCTAGTGGTTCCCCCGGGCCACTGAACACCGGGGAGCTGTTTTTT.

CDR3 protein: CASKWGLANNEQFF. The CDR3 DNA is TGTGCCAGCAAGTGGGGTTTGGCTAACAATGAGCAGTTCTTC. The rearrangement uses TRBV2 and TRBJ2-1, with D hard to call. The CDR3 extends over 14 amino acids. V was clipped by 7 bases and J by 5 bases, with 15 bases between them. In germline, CDR1 is SNHLY, CDR2 FYNNEI. Drawing the rest from reference TRBV2 and TRBJ2-1, the complete variable domain is EPEVTQTPSHQVTQMGQEVILRCVPISNHLYFYWYRQILGQKVEFLVSFYNNEISEKSEIFDDQFSVERPDGSNFTLKIRSTKLEDSAMYFCASKWGLANNEQFFGPGTRLTVL.

The chain employs TRBV19 and TRBJ1-5; TRBD1 might be the D (5 bases). Germline CDR1 LNHDA, CDR2 SQIVND (reference sequence). Trimming shortened V by 7 bases and J by 5 bases, and 18 bases separated the two germline ends. This CDR3 region has 15 residues. CDR3 region: CASTPTAGRYQPQHF. CDR3 coding DNA: TGTGCCAGTACCCCGACTGCAGGGAGGTATCAGCCCCAGCATTTT.

The chain carries TRBV19 and TRBJ1-3; tentative D call: TRBD1 (5 bases). Per the germline V gene, CDR1 is LNHDA and CDR2 is SQIVND (reference sequence). The CDR3 length is 13 residues. Trimming removed 5 bases at V and 8 bases at J, with 13 bases between. CDR3 region: CASSYRTADTIYF. CDR3 bases: TGTGCCAGTAGTTACAGGACGGCCGACACCATATATTTT.

This clone was found many times. The chain links TRBV6-5 to TRBJ2-1; possible D gene TRBD1, 5 bases. Trimming took off 3 bases at V and 4 bases at J, with 10 bases between the two ends. There are 14 residues in the CDR3. Germline CDR1 is MNHEY and CDR2 is SVGAGI. The CDR3, as DNA: TGTGCCAGCAGTTATTCCAGGGTGTACAATGAGCAGTTCTTC. Residues: CASSYSRVYNEQFF.

J is TRBJ1-2 and V is TRBV3-1 (or the pseudogene TRBV3-2); a possible D gene is TRBD1 (5 bases). The V end lost 1 base, the J end lost 8 bases, and 23 bases lay between the germline ends. Germline V CDR1 and CDR2: LGHDT, YNNKEL (reference sequence). This CDR3 is 17 amino acids long. The CDR3 DNA sequence: TGTGCCAGCAGCCAAGTGATACGGCAGGGCGTCATGCGGGGCTACACCTTC. It codes for CASSQVIRQGVMRGYTF.

The V and J genes are TRBV19 and TRBJ2-7, with TRBD2 matching over 12 bases. The V and J ends lost 3 bases and 3 bases, in that order; junction bases with no gene match: 9. Germline V gives CDR1 LNHDA, CDR2 SQIVND (reference sequence). CDR3 length: 17 amino acids. The CDR3 sequence: CASSIVARLAGDYEQYF. The CDR3 DNA reads TGTGCCAGTAGTATTGTCGCGAGACTAGCGGGAGACTACGAGCAGTACTTC. Together with reference TRBV19 and TRBJ2-7, the CDR3 gives the full variable domain: DGGITQSPKYLFRKEGQNVTLSCEQNLNHDAMYWYRQDPGQGLRLIYYSQIVNDFQKGDIAEGYSVSREKKESFPLTVTSAQKNPTAFYLCASSIVARLAGDYEQYFGPGTRLTVT.

The rearrangement uses TRBV5-4 and TRBJ1-1; D is perhaps TRBD1 (6 bases). The CDR3 covers 14 residues. V was clipped by 1 base and J by 5 bases, with 12 bases between them. Germline V gene lookup returns CDR1 SGHNT and CDR2 YYREEE (reference sequence). This CDR3 is CASSLMGARTEAFF. CDR3 nucleotide sequence: TGTGCCAGCAGCTTGATGGGGGCTCGTACTGAAGCTTTCTTT. The full variable domain, with the rest looked up from reference TRBV5-4 and TRBJ1-1, is ETGVTQSPTHLIKTRGQQVTLRCSSQSGHNTVSWYQQALGQGPQFIFQYYREEENGRGNFPPRFSGLQFPNYSSELNVNALELDDSALYLCASSLMGARTEAFFGQGTRLTVV.

V is TRBV7-8 and J is TRBJ2-1, with TRBD2 matching over 10 bases. The V segment lost 4 bases and the J segment 8 bases; nucleotides outside the gene matches: 14. Per germline, CDR1 SGHVS and CDR2 FQNEAQ. The CDR3 extends over 17 amino acids. CDR3: CASSSRLSGGAFDEQFF. The CDR3 DNA is TGTGCCAGCAGCTCCCGTTTAAGCGGGGGGGCGTTCGATGAGCAGTTCTTC.

V usage is TRBV30 and J usage is TRBJ1-1; D might be TRBD1 (6 bases). Trimming shortened V by 2 bases and J by 5 bases, and 15 bases separated the two germline ends. CDR3 size: 14 residues. Germline V gene data show CDR1 as GTSNPN and CDR2 as SVGIG (reference sequence). The chain's CDR3 is CAWSLLGARTEAFF. The CDR3 nucleotides read TGTGCCTGGAGTCTCCTGGGGGCCAGGACTGAAGCTTTCTTT.

The J gene is TRBJ2-2, the V gene TRBV6-1; 8 bases agree with TRBD1. The CDR3 is 14 amino acids. Germline trimming cut 2 bases from V and 7 bases from J; bases unmatched to any gene: 3. From germline, CDR1 is MNHNS and CDR2 SASEGT. DNA of the CDR3: TGTGCCAGCAGTGAACAGGGGGCCGGCGGGGAGCTGTTTTTT. Translating it yields CASSEQGAGGELFF.

The V gene is TRBV10-1, the J gene TRBJ1-5, with TRBD1 matching 7 bases. This CDR3 contains 17 residues. Looked up from germline, CDR1 is WNHNN and CDR2 is SYGVQD (reference sequence). V lost 6 bases to trimming and J lost 0 bases; unmatched junction nucleotides: 11. CDR3 nucleotides: TGCGCCAGCAGGGGTTTCTTGACAGGGTATAGCAATCAGCCCCAGCATTTT. Protein product: CASRGFLTGYSNQPQHF.